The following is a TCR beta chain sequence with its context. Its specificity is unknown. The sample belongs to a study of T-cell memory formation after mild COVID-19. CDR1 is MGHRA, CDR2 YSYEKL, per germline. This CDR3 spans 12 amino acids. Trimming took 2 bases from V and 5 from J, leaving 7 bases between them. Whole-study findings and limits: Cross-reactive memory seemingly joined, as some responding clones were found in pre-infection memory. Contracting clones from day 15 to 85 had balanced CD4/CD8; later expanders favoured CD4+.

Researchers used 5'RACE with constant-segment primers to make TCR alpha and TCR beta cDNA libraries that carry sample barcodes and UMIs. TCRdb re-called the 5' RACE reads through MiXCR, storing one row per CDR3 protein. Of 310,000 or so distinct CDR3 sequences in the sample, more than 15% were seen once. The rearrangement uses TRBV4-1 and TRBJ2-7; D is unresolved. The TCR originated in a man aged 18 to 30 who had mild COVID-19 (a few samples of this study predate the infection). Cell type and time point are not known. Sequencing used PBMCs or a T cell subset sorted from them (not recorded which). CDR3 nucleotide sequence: TGCGCCAGCAGCCAAACGTGGCACGAGCAGTACTTC. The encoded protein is CASSQTWHEQYF.